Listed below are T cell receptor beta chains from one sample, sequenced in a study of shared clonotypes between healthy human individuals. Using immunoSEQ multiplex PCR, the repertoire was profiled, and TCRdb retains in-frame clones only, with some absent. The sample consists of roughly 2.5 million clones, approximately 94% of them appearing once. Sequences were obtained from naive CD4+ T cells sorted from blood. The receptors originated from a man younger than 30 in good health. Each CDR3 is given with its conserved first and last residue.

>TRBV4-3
CASSQGTAPDEQFF
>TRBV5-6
CASSLRGDNQPQHF
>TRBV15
CATSSPGYNEQFF
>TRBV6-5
CASSSTGTSYEQYF
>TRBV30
CAWAGFGATTGEQYF
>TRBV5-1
CASSLASGGQETQYF
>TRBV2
CASSPRGLGTDTQYF
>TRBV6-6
CASSLVTDTQYF
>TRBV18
CASSPGDYNEQFF
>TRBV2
CASSESITGLTEAFF
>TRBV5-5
CASSGGLAGGTDTQYF
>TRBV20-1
CSASSIEKLFF
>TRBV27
CASRWREGSYNEQFF